The 8 T cell receptor beta chains below come from one sample, sequenced in a study of shared clonotypes between healthy human individuals. TCRdb's table, derived via immunoSEQ multiplex PCR, lists solely in-frame clones and lacks some. The sample records approximately 1,500,000 clones, under 99% being singletons. The sequenced material came from naive CD4+ T cells sorted from blood. Subset reported: CD45RA+ positively selected. Source of these receptors: a man aged 25 to 40 in good health.

This sequence joins TRBV27 and TRBJ2-1, with TRBD2 as a possible D gene (5 bases). The germline CDR1 and CDR2 sequences are MNHEY and SMNVEV (reference sequence). CDR3 length: 15 amino acids. With 6 bases removed from V and 3 bases from J, the gap between germline ends came to 15 bases. Written as DNA, the CDR3 is TGTGCCAGCAGCTTGCCGAGAGGGAGCTACAATGAGCAGTTCTTC. Its protein is CASSLPRGSYNEQFF.

The chain carries TRBV30 and TRBJ1-3; a possible D gene is TRBD1 (6 bases). This CDR3 contains 14 residues. V gave up 2 bases and J gave up 7 bases, with 15 bases separating them. From germline, CDR1 is GTSNPN and CDR2 SVGIG (reference sequence). The CDR3 DNA reads as TGTGCCTGGAGTCTCTGGGGGCGAGGTAACACCATATATTTT. Translated: CAWSLWGRGNTIYF.

V and J are TRBV7-3 and TRBJ2-3; 7 bases align to TRBD2. From germline, CDR1 is SGHTA and CDR2 FQGTGA. J was trimmed by 4 bases and V by 1 base; bases with no gene match: 8. The CDR3 sequence is 16 residues long. The CDR3 DNA sequence: TGTGCCAGCAGCTTAAGGGGATGGGAGGGCCCAGATACGCAGTATTTT. Encoded protein: CASSLRGWEGPDTQYF. Full variable domain (remainder filled in from reference TRBV7-3 and TRBJ2-3): GAGVSQTPSNKVTEKGKYVELRCDPISGHTALYWYRQSLGQGPEFLIYFQGTGAADDSGLPNDRFFAVRPEGSVSTLKIQRTERGDSAVYLCASSLRGWEGPDTQYFGPGTRLTVL.

V is TRBV5-6 and J is TRBJ2-1, with D perhaps TRBD2 (6 bases). The CDR3 has 17 amino acids. Germline V gives CDR1 SGHDT, CDR2 YYEEEE. V dropped 1 base and J dropped 4 bases, with 18 bases sitting between them. CDR3 coding DNA: TGTGCCAGCAGCTTGTTTTCCGTGGCTAGCGCGTACAATGAGCAGTTCTTC. Protein: CASSLFSVASAYNEQFF.

Only one count was recorded for this clone. The chain joins TRBV28 to TRBJ2-7; 7 bases are a match to TRBD1. The CDR3 covers 14 residues. J was trimmed by 4 bases and V by 7 bases; bases with no gene match: 10. Germline V gene lookup returns CDR1 MDHEN and CDR2 SYDVKM. The CDR3 DNA is TGTGCCAGCAACCCACAGGGGATGGAGTACGAGCAGTACTTC. It encodes CASNPQGMEYEQYF.

A few counts support this clone. This chain connects TRBV15 to TRBJ1-2; D is perhaps TRBD1 (5 bases). The V and J ends lost 4 bases and 7 bases respectively, with 13 bases between them. Germline assignment: CDR1 LNHNV and CDR2 YYDKDF (reference sequence). This CDR3 is 13 amino acids long. CDR3 nucleotides: TGTGCCACCAGCACCCAGGGCTCTGGTGGCTACACCTTC. Protein product: CATSTQGSGGYTF.

The rearrangement joins TRBV5-1 to TRBJ2-7; D is uncertain. Germline loops: CDR1 SGHRS, CDR2 YFSETQ. The CDR3 is made up of 11 amino acids. With 6 bases removed from V and 3 bases from J, the gap between germline ends came to 7 bases. The CDR3 protein is CASKQDYEQYF. In DNA, the CDR3 is TGCGCCAGCAAGCAAGACTACGAGCAGTACTTC.

This chain connects TRBV5-1 to TRBJ1-1; no clear D gene. The germline CDR1 and CDR2 sequences are SGHRS and YFSETQ. V was clipped by 0 bases and J by 4 bases, with 10 bases between them. The length of the CDR3 is 14 residues. The CDR3 DNA is TGCGCCAGCAGCTTGGACGCGGCGGTCACTGAAGCTTTCTTT. Encoded protein: CASSLDAAVTEAFF.